The 5 T cell receptor beta chains reported below all come from one sample, sequenced in a study of cytomegalovirus exposure and HLA in healthy donors. 13 Jbeta primers and 60 Vbeta primers were used for the PCR. TCRdb keeps only in-frame clones here, not all; method: immunoSEQ multiplex PCR. The sample has approximately 150,000 clones, around four fifths seen once; the top ten hold around 5%. The sequenced material came from PBMCs. The receptors come from a girl aged 10 to 17 in good health and CMV-seropositive.

The chain employs TRBV25-1 and TRBJ2-5; TRBD2 is a possible D gene (7 bases). There are 16 residues in the CDR3. Trimming removed 2 bases from V and 8 bases from J, with 21 bases in between. Germline V CDR1 and CDR2: MGHDK, SYGVNS. CDR3 DNA sequence: TGTGCCAGCAGTGAAACAACCGGCGGGAGAGGGGGAACCCAGTACTTC. It specifies CASSETTGGRGGTQYF.

V usage is TRBV11-2 and J usage is TRBJ2-1, with TRBD2 matching over 10 bases. The CDR3 is 15 amino acids. The V and J ends lost 3 bases and 4 bases, in that order; junction bases with no gene match: 3. The germline CDR1 and CDR2 sequences are SGHAT and FQNNGV. The CDR3 region is CASSFSGGRYNEQFF. In DNA, the CDR3 is TGTGCCAGCAGCTTTAGCGGGGGGAGGTACAATGAGCAGTTCTTC.

This clone was recorded a few times. The CDR3 reads CASSLNIQGGTQYF. The CDR3 DNA follows: TGTGCCAGCAGCTTAAACATACAGGGTGGTACGCAGTATTTT. This chain links TRBV7-9 with TRBJ2-3, with D perhaps TRBD1 (6 bases). The CDR3 spans 14 residues. V lost 2 bases and J lost 8, with 14 bases in between. Germline loops: CDR1 SEHNR, CDR2 FQNEAQ (reference sequence).

This sequence joins TRBV6-5 and TRBJ1-1, with D possibly TRBD1 on 5 matching bases. Between the trimmed V and J ends, which lost 5 bases and 0 bases, there was a span of 7 bases. CDR3 length: 13 amino acids. CDR1 is MNHEY and CDR2 is SVGAGI in the germline V gene. The CDR3, as DNA: TGTGCCAGCAGTAGGGGCCTGAACACTGAAGCTTTCTTT. The encoded protein is CASSRGLNTEAFF.

V and J are TRBV2 and TRBJ1-4; no reliable D call. Germline V gene lookup returns CDR1 SNHLY and CDR2 FYNNEI. The CDR3 covers 15 residues. V was pared by 4 bases and J by 0 bases, with 9 bases between. CDR3 coding DNA: TGTGCCAGCAGTGGGGAGGGTTCAACTAATGAAAAACTGTTTTTT. Translation gives CASSGEGSTNEKLFF.